Listed below are T cell receptor beta chains from one sample, sequenced in a study of cytomegalovirus exposure and HLA in healthy donors. Clones were sequenced by immunoSEQ multiplex PCR, and TCRdb holds only the in-frame ones, with some missing. The repertoire table contains some 150,000 clones. Input material: PBMCs. These receptors all come from a woman younger than 30 in good health and CMV-seropositive. Each CDR3 is given without its conserved first and last residue.

v_call: TRBV7-3; cdr3_aa: ASSLQGTGANVLT
v_call: TRBV6-1; cdr3_aa: ASTPTRETQY
v_call: TRBV2; cdr3_aa: ASNGNEQF
v_call: TRBV9; cdr3_aa: ASTLDGVGDTQY
v_call: TRBV7-2; cdr3_aa: ASSPRLAGEENEQY
v_call: TRBV7-9; cdr3_aa: ASSFRQGVRETQY
v_call: TRBV19; cdr3_aa: ASSIRSGPNQPQH
v_call: TRBV19; cdr3_aa: ASSIDFGVVGTEAF
v_call: TRBV11-3; cdr3_aa: ASSSAGTSSREQF
v_call: TRBV27; cdr3_aa: ASSWGTGGRSYGYT
v_call: TRBV11-3; cdr3_aa: ASSPSLANEKLF
v_call: TRBV18; cdr3_aa: ASSPILEAGNTEAF
v_call: TRBV5-1; cdr3_aa: ASSLGGSSDTQY
v_call: TRBV6-1; cdr3_aa: ASSEGWGGDYGYT
v_call: TRBV20-1; cdr3_aa: SASGSWGYT
v_call: TRBV6-6; cdr3_aa: ASRAQTGVHQPQH
v_call: TRBV5-4; cdr3_aa: ASRPGQGSGYSNQLQH
v_call: TRBV11-2; cdr3_aa: ASSLGPGPTDTQY
v_call: TRBV5-4; cdr3_aa: ASSVRETQY